This T cell receptor (beta chain) was identified during a study of early T cells in non-severe SARS-CoV-2 infection. Study-wide background: Chains from this unsorted whole-blood bulk RNA could not be paired.

Trimming took 5 bases from V and 5 from J; bases not matched to a gene: 4. The CDR3 runs to 14 residues. CDR1 LGHNA and CDR2 YSLEER come from the germline V gene. Unique molecular identifiers tagged individual cDNA molecules. TCRdb re-derived calls from the 5' RACE reads in MiXCR, one entry per CDR3 protein. Of about 68,000 distinct CDR3 sequences in the sample, approximately 10% were seen once. The chain links TRBV4-3 to TRBJ2-1; 9 bases fit TRBD2. The sequencing input was whole blood. The sequence derives from an adult who was a healthcare worker with PCR-confirmed SARS-CoV-2 infection or an uninfected control (not recorded which). The CDR3 is CASSKGLANNEQFF. Here the CDR3 DNA reads TGCGCCAGCAGCAAGGGACTAGCCAACAATGAGCAGTTCTTC.